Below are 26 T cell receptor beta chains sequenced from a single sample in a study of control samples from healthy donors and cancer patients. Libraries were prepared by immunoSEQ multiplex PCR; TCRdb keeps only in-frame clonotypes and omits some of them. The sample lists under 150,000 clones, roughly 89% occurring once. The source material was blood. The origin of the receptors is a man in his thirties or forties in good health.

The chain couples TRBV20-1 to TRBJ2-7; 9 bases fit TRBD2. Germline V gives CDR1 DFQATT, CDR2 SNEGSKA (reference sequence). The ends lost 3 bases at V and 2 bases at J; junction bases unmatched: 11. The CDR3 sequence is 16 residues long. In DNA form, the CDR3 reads TGCAGTGCTAGTCGACTAGCGGAAGCGGCCGCCTACGAGCAGTACTTC. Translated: CSASRLAEAAAYEQYF.

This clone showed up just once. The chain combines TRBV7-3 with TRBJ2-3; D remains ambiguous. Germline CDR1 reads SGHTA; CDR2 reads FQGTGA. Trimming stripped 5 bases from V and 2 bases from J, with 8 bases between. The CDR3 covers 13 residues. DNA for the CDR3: TGTGCCAGCAGCATGCAGTCCACAGATACGCAGTATTTT. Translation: CASSMQSTDTQYF.

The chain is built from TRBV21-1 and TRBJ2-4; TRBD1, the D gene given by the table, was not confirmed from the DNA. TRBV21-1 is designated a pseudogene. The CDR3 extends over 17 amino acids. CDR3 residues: CASSKAQGAQAKNIQYF. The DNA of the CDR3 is TGTGCCAGCAGCAAAGCTCAGGGGGCACAGGCCAAAAACATTCAGTACTTC.

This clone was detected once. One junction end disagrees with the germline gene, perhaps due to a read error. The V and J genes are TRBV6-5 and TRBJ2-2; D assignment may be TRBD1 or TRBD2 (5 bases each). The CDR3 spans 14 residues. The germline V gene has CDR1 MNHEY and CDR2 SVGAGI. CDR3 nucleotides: TGTGCCAGCACTTACGGGGCTTCAACCGGGGAGCTGTTTTTT. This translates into CASTYGASTGELFF.

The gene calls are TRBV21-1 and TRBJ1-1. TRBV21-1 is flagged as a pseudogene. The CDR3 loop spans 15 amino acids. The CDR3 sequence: CASSKVPPGWTEAFF. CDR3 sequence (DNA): TGTGCCAGCAGCAAAGTGCCCCCGGGTTGGACTGAAGCTTTCTTT.

The CDR3 loop is CASSLPGHPGPEQYF. The CDR3 DNA sequence: TGTGCCAGCAGCTTACCGGGACACCCAGGCCCCGAGCAGTACTTC. This rearrangement joins TRBV5-4 to TRBJ2-7; a possible D gene is TRBD1 (6 bases). Between the trimmed V and J ends, which lost 2 bases and 6 bases, there was a span of 18 bases. CDR3 length: 15 amino acids. CDR1 and CDR2 (germline): SGHNT, YYREEE (reference sequence).

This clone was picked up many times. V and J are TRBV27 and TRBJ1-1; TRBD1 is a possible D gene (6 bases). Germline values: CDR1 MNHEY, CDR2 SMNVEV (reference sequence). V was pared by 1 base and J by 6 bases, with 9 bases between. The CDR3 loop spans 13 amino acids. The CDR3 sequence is CASSLWGASEAFF. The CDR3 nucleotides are TGTGCCAGCAGTTTATGGGGGGCGTCTGAAGCTTTCTTT.

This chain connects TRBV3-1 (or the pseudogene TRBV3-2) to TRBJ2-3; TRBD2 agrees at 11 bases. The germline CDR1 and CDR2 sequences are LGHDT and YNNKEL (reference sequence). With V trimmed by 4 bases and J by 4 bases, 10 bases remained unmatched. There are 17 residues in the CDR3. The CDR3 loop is CASSLAGGPSSADTQYF. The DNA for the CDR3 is TGTGCCAGCAGCCTAGCGGGAGGGCCCTCTTCAGCAGATACGCAGTATTTT.

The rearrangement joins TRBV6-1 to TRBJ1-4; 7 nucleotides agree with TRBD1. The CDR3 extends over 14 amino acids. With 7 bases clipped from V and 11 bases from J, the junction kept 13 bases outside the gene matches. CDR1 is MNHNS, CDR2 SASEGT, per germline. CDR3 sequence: CASIHRQGTDKLFF. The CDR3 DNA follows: TGTGCCAGCATCCATAGACAGGGAACGGACAAACTGTTTTTT.

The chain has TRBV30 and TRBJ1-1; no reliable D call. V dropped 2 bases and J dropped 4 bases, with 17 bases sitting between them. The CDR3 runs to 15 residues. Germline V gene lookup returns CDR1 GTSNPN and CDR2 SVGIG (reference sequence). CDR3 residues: CAWSFQLQRTTEAFF. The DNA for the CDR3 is TGTGCCTGGAGTTTTCAGCTACAGAGAACCACTGAAGCTTTCTTT. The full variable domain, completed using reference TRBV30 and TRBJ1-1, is SQTIHQWPATLVQPVGSPLSLECTVEGTSNPNLYWYRQAAGRGLQLLFYSVGIGQISSEVPQNLSASRPQDRQFILSSKKLLLSDSGFYLCAWSFQLQRTTEAFFGQGTRLTVV.

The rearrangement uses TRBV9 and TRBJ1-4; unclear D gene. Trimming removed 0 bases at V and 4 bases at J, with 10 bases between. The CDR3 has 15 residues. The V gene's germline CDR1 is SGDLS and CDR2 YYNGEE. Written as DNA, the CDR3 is TGTGCCAGCAGCGTAGGTCCGGTTGGTAATGAAAAACTGTTTTTT. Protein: CASSVGPVGNEKLFF. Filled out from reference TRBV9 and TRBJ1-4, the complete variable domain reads DSGVTQTPKHLITATGQRVTLRCSPRSGDLSVYWYQQSLDQGLQFLIQYYNGEERAKGNILERFSAQQFPDLHSELNLSSLELGDSALYFCASSVGPVGNEKLFFGSGTQLSVL.

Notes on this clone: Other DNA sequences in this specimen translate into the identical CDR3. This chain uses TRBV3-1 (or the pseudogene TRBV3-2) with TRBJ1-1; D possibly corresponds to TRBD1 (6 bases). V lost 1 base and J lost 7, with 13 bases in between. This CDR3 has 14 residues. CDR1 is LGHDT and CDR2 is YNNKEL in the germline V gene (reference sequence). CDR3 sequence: CASSQGRGKGEAFF. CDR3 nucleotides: TGTGCCAGCAGCCAAGGGAGGGGGAAAGGTGAAGCTTTCTTT.

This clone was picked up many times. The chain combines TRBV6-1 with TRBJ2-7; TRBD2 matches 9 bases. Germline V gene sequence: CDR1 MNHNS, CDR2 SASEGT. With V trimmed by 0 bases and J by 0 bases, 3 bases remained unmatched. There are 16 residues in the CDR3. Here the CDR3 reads CASSEAAGGSSYEQYF. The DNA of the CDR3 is TGTGCCAGCAGTGAAGCGGCGGGAGGGAGCTCCTACGAGCAGTACTTC.

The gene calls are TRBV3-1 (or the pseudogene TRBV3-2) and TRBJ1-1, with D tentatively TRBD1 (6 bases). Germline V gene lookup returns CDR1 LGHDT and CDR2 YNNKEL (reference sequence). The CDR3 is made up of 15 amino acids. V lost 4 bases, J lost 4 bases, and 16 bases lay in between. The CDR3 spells CASSLPGGGGTEAFF. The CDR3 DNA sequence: TGTGCCAGCAGCCTCCCGGGGGGAGGGGGCACTGAAGCTTTCTTT.

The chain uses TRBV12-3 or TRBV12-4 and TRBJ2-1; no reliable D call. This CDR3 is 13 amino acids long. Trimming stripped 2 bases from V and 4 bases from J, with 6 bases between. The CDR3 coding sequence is TGTGCCAGCAGTTTACTGGGGTACAATGAGCAGTTCTTC. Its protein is CASSLLGYNEQFF.

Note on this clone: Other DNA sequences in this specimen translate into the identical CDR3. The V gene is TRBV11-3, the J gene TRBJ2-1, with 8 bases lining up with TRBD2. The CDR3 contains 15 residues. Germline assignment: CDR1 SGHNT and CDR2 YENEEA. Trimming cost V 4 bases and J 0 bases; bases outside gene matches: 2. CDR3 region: CASSSSGSSYNEQFF. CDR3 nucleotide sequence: TGTGCCAGCAGCTCCAGCGGGAGCTCCTACAATGAGCAGTTCTTC.

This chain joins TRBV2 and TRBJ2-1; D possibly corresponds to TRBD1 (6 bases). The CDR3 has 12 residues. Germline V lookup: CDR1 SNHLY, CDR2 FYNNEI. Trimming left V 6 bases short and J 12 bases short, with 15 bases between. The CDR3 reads CASRHNGQTQFF. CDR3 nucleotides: TGTGCCAGCAGACACAACGGACAGACGCAGTTCTTC.

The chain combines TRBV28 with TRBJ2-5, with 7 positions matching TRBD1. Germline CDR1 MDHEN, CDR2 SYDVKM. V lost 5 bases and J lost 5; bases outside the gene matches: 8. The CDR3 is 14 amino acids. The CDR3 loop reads CASSPRQGEETQYF. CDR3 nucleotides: TGTGCCAGCAGTCCACGACAGGGCGAGGAGACCCAGTACTTC.

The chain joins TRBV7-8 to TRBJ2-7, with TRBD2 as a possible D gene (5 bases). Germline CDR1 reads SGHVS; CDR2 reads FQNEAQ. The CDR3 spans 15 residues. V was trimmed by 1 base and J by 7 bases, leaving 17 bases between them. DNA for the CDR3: TGTGCCAGCAGCTTAGTTCGGCGGAGGAATGGTGAGCAGTACTTC. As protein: CASSLVRRRNGEQYF.

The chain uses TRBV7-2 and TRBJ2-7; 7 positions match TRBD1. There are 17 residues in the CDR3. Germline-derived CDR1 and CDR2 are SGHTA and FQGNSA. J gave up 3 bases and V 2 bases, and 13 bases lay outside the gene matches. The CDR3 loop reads CASSLRTGKSRGYEQYF. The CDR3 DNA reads TGTGCCAGCAGCTTACGGACAGGCAAGTCCCGAGGCTACGAGCAGTACTTC.

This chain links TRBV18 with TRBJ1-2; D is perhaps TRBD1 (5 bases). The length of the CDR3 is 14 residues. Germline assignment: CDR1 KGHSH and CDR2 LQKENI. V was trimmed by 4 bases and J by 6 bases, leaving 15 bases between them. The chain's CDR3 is CASSRGTDGHGYTF. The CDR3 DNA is TGTGCCAGCTCACGAGGGACCGACGGACATGGCTACACCTTC.

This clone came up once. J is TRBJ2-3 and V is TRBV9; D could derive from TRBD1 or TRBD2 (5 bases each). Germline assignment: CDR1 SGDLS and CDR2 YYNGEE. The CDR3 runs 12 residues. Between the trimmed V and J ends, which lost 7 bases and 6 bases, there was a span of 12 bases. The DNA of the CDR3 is TGTGCCAGCGGTCTGGGGGAGGATACGCAGTATTTT. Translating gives CASGLGEDTQYF.

CDR3 protein: CASSMTGTSGRETQYF. CDR3 in DNA: TGTGCCAGCAGCATGACCGGGACTAGCGGGCGGGAGACCCAGTACTTC. This chain connects TRBV7-2 to TRBJ2-5; 12 nucleotides match TRBD2. The CDR3 spans 16 residues. Germline CDR1 and CDR2: SGHTA and FQGNSA. V was clipped by 5 bases and J by 5 bases; unmatched bases: 9. The full variable domain, completed using reference TRBV7-2 and TRBJ2-5, is GAGVSQSPSNKVTEKGKDVELRCDPISGHTALYWYRQSLGQGLEFLIYFQGNSAPDKSGLPSDRFSAERTGGSVSTLTIQRTQQEDSAVYLCASSMTGTSGRETQYFGPGTRLLVL.

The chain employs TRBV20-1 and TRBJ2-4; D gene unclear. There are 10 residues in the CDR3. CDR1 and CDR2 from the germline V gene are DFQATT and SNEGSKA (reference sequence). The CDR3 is CSHFRDIQYF. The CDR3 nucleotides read TGCAGCCACTTTCGTGACATTCAGTACTTC.

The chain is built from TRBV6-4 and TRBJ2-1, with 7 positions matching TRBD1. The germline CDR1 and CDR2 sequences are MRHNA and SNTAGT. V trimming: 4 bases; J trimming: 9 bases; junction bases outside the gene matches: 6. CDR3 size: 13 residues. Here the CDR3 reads CASSAEGAFEQFF. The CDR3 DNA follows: TGTGCCAGCAGTGCCGAGGGGGCATTTGAGCAGTTCTTC.

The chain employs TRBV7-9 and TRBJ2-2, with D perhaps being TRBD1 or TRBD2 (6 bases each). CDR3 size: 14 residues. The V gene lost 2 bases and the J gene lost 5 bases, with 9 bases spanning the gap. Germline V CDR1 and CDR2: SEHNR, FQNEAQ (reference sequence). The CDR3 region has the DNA TGTGCCAGCAGCTTAAGGGGGACTACCGGGGAGCTGTTTTTT. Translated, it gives CASSLRGTTGELFF.